The rows below give T cell receptor beta chains drawn from one sample of a study of PD-1 blockade in classical Hodgkin lymphoma. Sequencing was performed with immunoSEQ multiplex PCR; in TCRdb, only in-frame clones are kept and a portion is missing. Among roughly 32,000 clones listed, around 94% were seen once. The specimen sequenced was peripheral blood mononuclear cells (PBMCs). The receptor set was obtained from a human donor with classical Hodgkin lymphoma. Each CDR3 is given with its conserved first and last residue. A D gene is named only where the DNA matches it firmly.

V,length,D,J,DNA,CDR3
TRBV28,16,TRBD2,TRBJ2-7,TGTGCCAGCAGTCCCCTCGTCAGGGACTACTCCTACGAGCAGTACTTC,CASSPLVRDYSYEQYF
TRBV6-1,13,-,TRBJ2-7,TGTGCCAGCAGTGCCTTGGGGACCTACGAGCAGTACTTC,CASSALGTYEQYF
TRBV6-1,15,-,TRBJ2-6,TGTGCCAGCACCCTTAGACGCTCTGGGGCCAACGTCCTGACTTTC,CASTLRRSGANVLTF
TRBV19,14,-,TRBJ2-7,TGTGCCAGTAGTATAGGAGGGAGCTCCTACGAGCAGTACTTC,CASSIGGSSYEQYF
TRBV19,12,-,TRBJ1-2,TGTGCCTGCCGGGACCGCGTTTATGGCTACACCTTC,CACRDRVYGYTF
TRBV19,13,TRBD1,TRBJ1-2,TGTGCCAGTAGCTTCAGGGGGAACTATGGCTACACCTTC,CASSFRGNYGYTF
TRBV5-1,13,TRBD1,TRBJ2-5,TGCGCCAGCAGCCCGGACAGGGGCGAGACCCAGTACTTC,CASSPDRGETQYF
TRBV4-2,18,-,TRBJ2-2,TGTGCCAGCAGCCAAGCCCCTGAAACCGGGACGAACACCGGGGAGCTGTTTTTT,CASSQAPETGTNTGELFF
TRBV29-1,13,-,TRBJ1-2,TGCAGCGTTTTAGGTAGGGACAACTATGGCTACACCTTC,CSVLGRDNYGYTF
TRBV18,15,-,TRBJ2-1,TGTGCCAGCTCACCTAGATATCTAGCGATTAGTGAGCAGTTCTTC,CASSPRYLAISEQFF
TRBV12-5,13,-,TRBJ1-1,TGTGCTAGTGGTTGGGGCCGATCATCGGAAGCTTTCTTT,CASGWGRSSEAFF
TRBV4-1,15,-,TRBJ1-1,TGCGCCAGCAGCCAAGTCCGGGACAAGAACACTGAAGCTTTCTTT,CASSQVRDKNTEAFF
TRBV4-2,13,-,TRBJ2-3,TGTGCCAGCAGCCAGTCTTGGGGAGATACGCAGTATTTT,CASSQSWGDTQYF
TRBV4-2,22,TRBD2,TRBJ2-5,TGTGCCAGCAGCCAAGACCCCCTCAGGGGATGGACTAGCGGGGGTATCCAAGAGACCCAGTACTTC,CASSQDPLRGWTSGGIQETQYF
TRBV27,14,-,TRBJ1-1,TGTGCCAGCAGTTTATTGGGGAAGAACACTGAAGCTTTCTTT,CASSLLGKNTEAFF
TRBV15,14,-,TRBJ2-1,TGTGCCACCAGCAGAGGGACAGTGGGCAATGAGCAGTTCTTC,CATSRGTVGNEQFF
TRBV5-6,15,-,TRBJ1-1,TGTGCCAGCAGCCAAAAAAAACAGGGGAACACTGAAGCTTTCTTT,CASSQKKQGNTEAFF
TRBV28,13,-,TRBJ2-1,TGTGCCAGCAGTTTTGGGACTCTAGTTGAGCAGTTCTTC,CASSFGTLVEQFF
TRBV19,16,-,TRBJ1-1,TGTGCCAGTAGACCCCGCGGCGGGGCGGCGGACACTGAAGCTTTCTTT,CASRPRGGAADTEAFF
TRBV7-6,14,-,TRBJ2-5,TGTGCCAGCAGCTTAGTGGGGATCCAAGAGACCCAGTACTTC,CASSLVGIQETQYF